This T cell receptor (beta chain) was obtained from a study of CD8 T cells in ankylosing spondylitis. For this clonotype: Its antigen is not identified.

Making the TCR beta libraries involved quantitative 5'-RACE with molecular barcodes. TCRdb passed the 5' RACE reads through MiXCR, listing each CDR3 protein once. The sample lists about 260,000 distinct CDR3 sequences; about 19% were seen once. Findings and limits, study-wide: Disease-linked clones reportedly showed significant enrichment in matched ankylosing spondylitis synovial fluid. Prior work had noted some motif variants in reactive arthritis blood and synovial fluid. Disease-associated clones were CD8+ and fairly uncommon in peripheral blood.

Losses at the gene ends were 6 bases for V and 4 bases for J; bases not matched to a gene: 7. Germline assignment: CDR1 KGHDR and CDR2 SFDVKD. CDR3 length equals 15 residues. Sample: blood, either unsorted or a sorted T cell fraction (not recorded which). This receptor was identified in a male donor with ankylosing spondylitis or in good health (not recorded which). The V and J genes are TRBV24-1 and TRBJ2-3; 9 bases are shared with TRBD2. Written as DNA, the CDR3 is TGTGCCACCAGTCGGGCGGGGGGGCCATCAGATACGCAGTATTTT. This sequence encodes CATSRAGGPSDTQYF.